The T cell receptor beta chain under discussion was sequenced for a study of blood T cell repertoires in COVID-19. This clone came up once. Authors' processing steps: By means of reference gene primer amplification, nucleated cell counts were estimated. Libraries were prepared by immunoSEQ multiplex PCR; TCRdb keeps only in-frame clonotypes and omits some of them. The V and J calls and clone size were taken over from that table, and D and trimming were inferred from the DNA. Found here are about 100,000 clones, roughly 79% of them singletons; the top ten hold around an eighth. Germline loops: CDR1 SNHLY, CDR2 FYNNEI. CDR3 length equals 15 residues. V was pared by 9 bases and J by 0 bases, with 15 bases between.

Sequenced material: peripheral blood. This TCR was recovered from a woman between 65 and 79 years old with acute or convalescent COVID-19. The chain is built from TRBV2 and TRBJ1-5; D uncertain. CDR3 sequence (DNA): TGTGCCAGTCAACGGTTCGACAATAGCAATCAGCCCCAGCATTTT. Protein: CASQRFDNSNQPQHF.